Listed below are T cell receptor beta chains from one sample, sequenced in a study of human T cells and chemical hapten exposure. TCRdb re-called the RACE reads through MiXCR, storing one row per CDR3 protein. The table includes approximately 370,000 distinct CDR3 sequences, 4.5% to 5.5% detected once. Sequences were derived from whole blood, sampled in connection with sensitization to the hapten diphenylcyclopropenone (DPC). The receptors here all came from a woman aged 18-29 years with alopecia areata. Some clones in this sample may be carry-over from other donors' samples. The CDR3 runs from the conserved cysteine through the conserved F or W. The D gene is left open where the match is weak. A row's size may be missing; if present it is once, few, many or a size class.

CDR3 protein,CDR3 DNA,V gene,clone size,D gene,J gene
CASKGRVGTDTQYF,TGTGCCAGCAAGGGTCGGGTTGGAACAGATACGCAGTATTTT,TRBV7-2,many,.,TRBJ2-3
CASSPRGMGVPGNTIYF,TGTGCCAGCAGCCCCCGCGGAATGGGGGTTCCTGGAAACACCATATATTTT,TRBV7-2,.,.,TRBJ1-3
CASSPPGRQRTEAFF,TGTGCCAGCTCACCACCGGGGCGACAGCGCACTGAAGCTTTCTTT,TRBV18,many,.,TRBJ1-1
CSVEGAGQEGTEAFF,TGCAGCGTTGAAGGGGCGGGACAGGAGGGCACTGAAGCTTTCTTT,TRBV29-1,many,TRBD1,TRBJ1-1
CASSGSFITGELFF,TGTGCCAGCAGCGGAAGCTTTATTACCGGGGAGCTGTTTTTT,TRBV11-2,.,.,TRBJ2-2
CASSYPHPYNEQFF,TGTGCCAGCAGTTACCCCCACCCCTACAATGAGCAGTTCTTC,TRBV6-2/TRBV6-3,many,.,TRBJ2-1
CASSPDGYSPLHF,TGTGCCAGCAGTCCCGACGGATATTCACCCCTCCACTTT,TRBV12-3/TRBV12-4,.,.,TRBJ1-6
CSASTTNYGYTF,TGCAGTGCCAGTACAACTAACTATGGCTACACCTTC,TRBV20-1,.,.,TRBJ1-2
CASSVGRGPRNTEAFF,TGCGCCAGCAGCGTTGGAAGGGGGCCAAGGAACACTGAAGCTTTCTTT,TRBV5-1,.,TRBD1,TRBJ1-1
CASSYRDNTEAFF,TGTGCCAGCAGTTACCGGGACAACACTGAAGCTTTCTTT,TRBV27,few,.,TRBJ1-1
CASSQDRLQETQYF,TGTGCCAGCTCCCAGGACAGGTTACAAGAGACCCAGTACTTC,TRBV18,.,TRBD1,TRBJ2-5
CASSVEASGGATDTQYF,TGTGCCAGCAGTGTGGAGGCTAGCGGGGGGGCCACAGATACGCAGTATTTT,TRBV6-4,few,TRBD2,TRBJ2-3
CASSSSSRDVEQFF,TGTGCCAGCAGCTCTTCCTCCAGGGATGTTGAGCAGTTCTTC,TRBV7-3,many,.,TRBJ2-1
CASSRQSGQGYSSGNTIYF,TGCGCCAGCAGCCGACAATCCGGACAGGGCTACTCCTCTGGAAACACCATATATTTT,TRBV4-3,many,TRBD1,TRBJ1-3
CASSQDGGAGANVLTF,TGCGCCAGCAGCCAAGATGGGGGCGCTGGGGCCAACGTCCTGACTTTC,TRBV4-3,many,.,TRBJ2-6
CASSLGAGSNYGYTF,TGTGCCAGCAGCTTGGGGGCAGGATCTAACTATGGCTACACCTTC,TRBV5-6,many,.,TRBJ1-2